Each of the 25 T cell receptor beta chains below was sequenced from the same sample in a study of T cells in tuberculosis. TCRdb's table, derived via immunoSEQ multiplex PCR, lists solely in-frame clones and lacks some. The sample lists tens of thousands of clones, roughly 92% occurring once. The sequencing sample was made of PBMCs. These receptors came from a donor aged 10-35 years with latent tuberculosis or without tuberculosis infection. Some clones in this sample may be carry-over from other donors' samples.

CDR3 sequence: CASGWGTANTGELFF. CDR3 DNA sequence: TGTGCCAGCGGGTGGGGGACAGCTAACACCGGGGAGCTGTTTTTT. The chain links TRBV27 to TRBJ2-2; 7 bases match TRBD1. Germline loops: CDR1 MNHEY, CDR2 SMNVEV (reference sequence). After removal of 8 bases from V and 2 bases from J, the junction contained 8 bases not matched to a gene. There are 15 residues in the CDR3.

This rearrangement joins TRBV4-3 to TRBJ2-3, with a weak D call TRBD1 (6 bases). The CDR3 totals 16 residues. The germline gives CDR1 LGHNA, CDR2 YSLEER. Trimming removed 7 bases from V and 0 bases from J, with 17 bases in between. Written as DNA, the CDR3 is TGCGCCAGCAAGGGCTACGCAGGGGTTAGCACAGATACGCAGTATTTT. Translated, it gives CASKGYAGVSTDTQYF.

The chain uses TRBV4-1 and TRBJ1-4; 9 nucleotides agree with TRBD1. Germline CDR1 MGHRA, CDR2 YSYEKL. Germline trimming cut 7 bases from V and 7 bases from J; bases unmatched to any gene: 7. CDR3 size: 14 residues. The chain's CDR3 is CASKGGTGSEKLFF. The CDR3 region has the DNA TGCGCCAGCAAGGGTGGGACAGGGAGTGAAAAACTGTTTTTT.

The CDR3 here is CASRGAGGFQPQHF. CDR3 nucleotides: TGTGCCAGCAGGGGGGCAGGGGGTTTTCAGCCCCAGCATTTT. The V and J genes are TRBV27 and TRBJ1-5, with TRBD1 identical over 7 bases. The CDR3 consists of 14 residues. CDR1 and CDR2 from the germline V gene are MNHEY and SMNVEV (reference sequence). With 6 bases clipped from V and 6 bases from J, the junction kept 8 bases outside the gene matches.

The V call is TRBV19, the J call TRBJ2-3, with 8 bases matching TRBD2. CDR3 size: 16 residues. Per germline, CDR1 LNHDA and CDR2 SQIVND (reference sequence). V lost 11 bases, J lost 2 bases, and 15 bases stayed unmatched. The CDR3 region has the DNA TGTGCCGCCAGTAGTATGATGACTAGCGTCACAGATACGCAGTATTTT. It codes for CAASSMMTSVTDTQYF.

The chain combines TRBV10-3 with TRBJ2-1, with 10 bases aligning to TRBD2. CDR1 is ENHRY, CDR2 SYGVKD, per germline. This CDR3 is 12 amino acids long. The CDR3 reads CAIAGGGNEQFF. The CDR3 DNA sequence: TGTGCTATAGCGGGGGGAGGGAATGAGCAGTTCTTC.

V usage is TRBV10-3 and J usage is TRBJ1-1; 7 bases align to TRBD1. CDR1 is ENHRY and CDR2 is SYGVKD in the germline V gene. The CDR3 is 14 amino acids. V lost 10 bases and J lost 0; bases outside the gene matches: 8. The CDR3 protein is CASLGGWLNTEAFF. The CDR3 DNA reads TGTGCCAGCCTAGGGGGCTGGTTGAACACTGAAGCTTTCTTT.

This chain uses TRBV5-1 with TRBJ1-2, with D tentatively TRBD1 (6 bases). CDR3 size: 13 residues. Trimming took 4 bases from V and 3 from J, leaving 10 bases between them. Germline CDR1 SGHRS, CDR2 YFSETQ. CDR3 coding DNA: TGCGCCAGCAGCCCACAGGGAGACTATGGCTACACCTTC. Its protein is CASSPQGDYGYTF.

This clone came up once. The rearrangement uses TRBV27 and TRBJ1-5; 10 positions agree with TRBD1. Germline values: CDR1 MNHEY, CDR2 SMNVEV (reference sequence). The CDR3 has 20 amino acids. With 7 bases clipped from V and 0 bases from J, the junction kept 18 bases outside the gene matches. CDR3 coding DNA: TGTGCCAGCACCTTGACCCGGGACAGGGGACGCGACTATAGCAATCAGCCCCAGCATTTT. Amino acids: CASTLTRDRGRDYSNQPQHF.

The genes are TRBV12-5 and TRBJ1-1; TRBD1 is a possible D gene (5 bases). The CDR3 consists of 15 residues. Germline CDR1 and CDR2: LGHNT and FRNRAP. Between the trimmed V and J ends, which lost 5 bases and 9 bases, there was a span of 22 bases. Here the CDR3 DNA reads TGTGCTAGTGGTCTATACGACCCTTTGGGACTAAAAGCTTTCTTT. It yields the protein CASGLYDPLGLKAFF.

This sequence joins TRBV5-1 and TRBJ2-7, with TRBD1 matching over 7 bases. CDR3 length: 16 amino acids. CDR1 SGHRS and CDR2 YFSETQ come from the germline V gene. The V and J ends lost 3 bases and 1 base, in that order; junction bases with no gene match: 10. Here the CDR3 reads CASSSKLAGGSYEQYF. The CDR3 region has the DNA TGCGCCAGCAGCTCGAAATTAGCAGGGGGTTCCTACGAGCAGTACTTC.

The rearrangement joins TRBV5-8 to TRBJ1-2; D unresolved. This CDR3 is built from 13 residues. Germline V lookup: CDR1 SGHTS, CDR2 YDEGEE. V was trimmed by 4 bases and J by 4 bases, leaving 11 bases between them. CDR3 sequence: CASSRGTAYGYTF. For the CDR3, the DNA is TGTGCCAGCAGCCGTGGAACAGCCTATGGCTACACCTTC.

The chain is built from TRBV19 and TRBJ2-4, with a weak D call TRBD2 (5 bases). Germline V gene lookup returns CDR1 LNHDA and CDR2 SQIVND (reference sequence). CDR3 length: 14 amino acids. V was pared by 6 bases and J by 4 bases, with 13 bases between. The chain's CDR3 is CASRAGADKNIQYF. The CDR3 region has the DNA TGTGCCAGTAGGGCCGGAGCGGATAAAAACATTCAGTACTTC.

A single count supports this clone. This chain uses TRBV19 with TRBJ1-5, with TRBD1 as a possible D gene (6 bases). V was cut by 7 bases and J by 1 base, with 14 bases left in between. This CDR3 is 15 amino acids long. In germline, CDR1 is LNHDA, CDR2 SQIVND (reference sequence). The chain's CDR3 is CASTSGEWSNQPQHF. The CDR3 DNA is TGTGCCAGTACGTCAGGGGAGTGGAGCAATCAGCCCCAGCATTTT.

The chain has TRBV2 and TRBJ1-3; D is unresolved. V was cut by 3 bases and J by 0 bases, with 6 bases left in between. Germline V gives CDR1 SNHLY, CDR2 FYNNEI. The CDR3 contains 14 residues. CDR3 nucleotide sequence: TGTGCCAGCAGTGAGAGGCACTCTGGAAACACCATATATTTT. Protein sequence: CASSERHSGNTIYF.

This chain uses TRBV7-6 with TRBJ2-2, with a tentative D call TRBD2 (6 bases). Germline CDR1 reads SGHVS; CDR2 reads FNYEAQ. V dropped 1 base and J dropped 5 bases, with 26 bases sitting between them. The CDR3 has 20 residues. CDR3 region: CASSLERFSGGAGFTGELFF. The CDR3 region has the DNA TGTGCCAGCAGCTTAGAGCGCTTTTCCGGGGGAGCCGGTTTTACCGGGGAGCTGTTTTTT.

DNA for the CDR3: TGTGCCAGCAGCCAAGATCGAGTCGCGGGAGGGTTCTACGAGCAGTACTTC. Encoded protein: CASSQDRVAGGFYEQYF. The chain has TRBV14 and TRBJ2-7; 9 bases are a match to TRBD2. The germline gives CDR1 SGHDN, CDR2 FVKESK. The V and J ends lost 0 bases and 3 bases, in that order; junction bases with no gene match: 9. CDR3 length: 17 amino acids.

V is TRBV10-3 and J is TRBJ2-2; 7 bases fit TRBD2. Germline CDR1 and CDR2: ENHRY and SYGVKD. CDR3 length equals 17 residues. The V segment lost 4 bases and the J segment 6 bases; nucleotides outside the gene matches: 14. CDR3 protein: CAISGTPPDTSAGELFF. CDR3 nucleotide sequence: TGTGCCATCAGTGGCACCCCACCGGATACTAGCGCCGGGGAGCTGTTTTTT.

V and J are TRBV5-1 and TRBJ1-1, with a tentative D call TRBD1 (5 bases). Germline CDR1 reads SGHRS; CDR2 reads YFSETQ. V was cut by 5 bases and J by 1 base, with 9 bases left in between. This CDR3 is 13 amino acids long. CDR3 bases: TGCGCCAGCAGGTTAGGGGAGAACACTGAAGCTTTCTTT. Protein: CASRLGENTEAFF.

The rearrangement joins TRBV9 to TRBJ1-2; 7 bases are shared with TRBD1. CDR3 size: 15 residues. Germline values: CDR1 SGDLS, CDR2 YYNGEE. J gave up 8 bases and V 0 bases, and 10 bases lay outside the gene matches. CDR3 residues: CASSVATTGRAGYTF. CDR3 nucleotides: TGTGCCAGCAGCGTAGCTACGACAGGGCGGGCGGGCTACACCTTC. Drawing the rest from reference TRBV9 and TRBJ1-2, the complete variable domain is DSGVTQTPKHLITATGQRVTLRCSPRSGDLSVYWYQQSLDQGLQFLIQYYNGEERAKGNILERFSAQQFPDLHSELNLSSLELGDSALYFCASSVATTGRAGYTFGSGTRLTVV.

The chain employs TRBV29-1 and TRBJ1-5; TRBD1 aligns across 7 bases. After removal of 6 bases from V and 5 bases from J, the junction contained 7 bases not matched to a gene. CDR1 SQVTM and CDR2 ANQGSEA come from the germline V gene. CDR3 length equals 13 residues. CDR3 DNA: TGCAGCGTCTCAAATCAGGGGGATCAGCCCCAGCATTTT. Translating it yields CSVSNQGDQPQHF.

The CDR3 region is CASSLVRGGSTYEQYF. In DNA form, the CDR3 reads TGTGCCAGCAGCTTAGTGAGGGGGGGGAGCACCTACGAGCAGTACTTC. This sequence joins TRBV7-8 and TRBJ2-7; perhaps TRBD2 as D (7 bases). CDR3 size: 16 residues. CDR1 is SGHVS, CDR2 FQNEAQ, per germline. V was pared by 1 base and J by 2 bases, with 15 bases between.

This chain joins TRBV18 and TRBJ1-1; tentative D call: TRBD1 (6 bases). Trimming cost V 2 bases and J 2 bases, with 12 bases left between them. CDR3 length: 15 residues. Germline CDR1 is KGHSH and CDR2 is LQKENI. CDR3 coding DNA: TGTGCCAGCTCACCATCGACAGGCCTCAACACTGAAGCTTTCTTT. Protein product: CASSPSTGLNTEAFF.

The CDR3: CATQGAQGGNEQFF. For the CDR3, the DNA is TGTGCCACCCAAGGCGCGCAGGGGGGCAATGAGCAGTTCTTC. This rearrangement joins TRBV6-5 to TRBJ2-1, with D tentatively TRBD1 (7 bases). V dropped 10 bases and J dropped 6 bases, with 19 bases sitting between them. The CDR3 extends over 14 amino acids. Germline V lookup: CDR1 MNHEY, CDR2 SVGAGI.

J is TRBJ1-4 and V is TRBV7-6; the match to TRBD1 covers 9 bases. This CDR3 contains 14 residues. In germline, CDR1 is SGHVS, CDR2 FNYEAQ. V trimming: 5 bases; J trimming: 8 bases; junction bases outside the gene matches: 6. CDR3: CASSRTGVGEKLFF. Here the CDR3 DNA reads TGTGCCAGCAGCCGGACAGGGGTTGGCGAAAAACTGTTTTTT.